A selection of T cell receptor beta chains follows, all from one sample in a study of breast tumors, draining lymph nodes, adjacent tissues. TCRdb re-called the multiplex PCR reads with MiXCR, one entry per CDR3 protein. The table has some 100,000 distinct CDR3 sequences, 21% seen once. The material sequenced was axillary lymph node tissue. Every receptor here comes from a female donor with breast cancer. Some clones in this sample may be carry-over from other donors' samples. Each CDR3 is given with its conserved first and last residue. The D gene is left open where the match is weak. Expanded clones get a size class; other rows say once, few or many, or leave the size out.

>-|TRBJ2-1|many|TRBV19
TGTGCCAGTAGTATGGCATTGAGCTCCTACAATGAGCAGTTCTTC
CASSMALSSYNEQFF
>TRBD2|TRBJ2-3|-|TRBV27
TGTGCCAGCAGTCCCTCGGGGGGTCGCACAGATACGCAGTATTTT
CASSPSGGRTDTQYF
>-|TRBJ2-5|-|TRBV5-5
TGTGCCAGCAGCTTGGGCAACTTCCAAGAGACCCAGTACTTC
CASSLGNFQETQYF
>-|TRBJ2-4|once|TRBV20-1
TGCAGTGCCAACCAGGCCAAAAACATTCAGTACTTC
CSANQAKNIQYF
>-|TRBJ2-7|many|TRBV5-8
TGTGCCAGCAGCTTGGTGGTGGGCGCGGCGGGCGAGCAGTACTTC
CASSLVVGAAGEQYF
>TRBD1|TRBJ1-4|many|TRBV4-1
TGCGCCAGCAGCCAAGCGCAGACAGGGAATGAAAAACTGTTTTTT
CASSQAQTGNEKLFF
>-|TRBJ1-6|many|TRBV18
TGTGCCAGCTCAGGACAGTTAAATTCACCCCTCCACTTT
CASSGQLNSPLHF
>-|TRBJ2-1|many|TRBV4-2
TGTGCCAGCAGCCAAGGAGGAGGGAACCCCTACAATGAGCAGTTCTTC
CASSQGGGNPYNEQFF
>-|TRBJ2-2|many|TRBV20-1
TGCAGTGCTAGGGGCATGGGGAGACCCGGGGAGCTGTTTTTT
CSARGMGRPGELFF
>-|TRBJ2-2|few|TRBV27
TGTGCCAGCAGTCCAGGGGCCGGGGAGCTGTTTTTT
CASSPGAGELFF
>TRBD2|TRBJ2-3|many|TRBV7-9
TGTGCCAGCAGCTGGACTAGCGCGAGCCTCACAGATACGCAGTATTTT
CASSWTSASLTDTQYF
>-|TRBJ2-1|many|TRBV5-1
TGTGCCAGCAGCTTAGGGGGAAGCTCCTACAATGAGCAGTTCTTC
CASSLGGSSYNEQFF
>TRBD2|TRBJ2-1|many|TRBV5-4
TGTGCCAGCAGCCCGGGGTCTAGCGGGGGTGAGCAGTTCTTC
CASSPGSSGGEQFF
>-|TRBJ2-7|many|TRBV20-1
TGCAGTGCTAGAGATAACAGTCCCTACGAGCAGTACTTC
CSARDNSPYEQYF
>-|TRBJ2-1|many|TRBV7-6
TGTGCCAGCAGCCGTCTGGCGGATGAGCAGTTCTTC
CASSRLADEQFF
>-|TRBJ1-6|many|TRBV11-2
TGTGCCAGCAGCTTTGGGCAGAATAATTCACCCCTCCACTTT
CASSFGQNNSPLHF
>TRBD1|TRBJ2-1|many|TRBV2
TGTGCCAGCAGTGAAGCCCAGGGGGCTAGCTATGAGCAGTTCTTC
CASSEAQGASYEQFF
>-|TRBJ1-2|many|TRBV19
TGTGCCAGTAGTATAGACCGGAAGGCTGGCTACACCTTC
CASSIDRKAGYTF
>-|TRBJ1-5|many|TRBV19
TGTGCCAGTAGTATCGCAGGGGCGAGGAGCAATCAGCCCCAGCATTTT
CASSIAGARSNQPQHF
>TRBD2|TRBJ2-2|many|TRBV9
TGTGCCAGCAGCGTAGGGACTAGCGGCGGGGAGCTGTTTTTT
CASSVGTSGGELFF
>-|TRBJ1-5|-|TRBV19
TGTGCCAGTAGCAGACCCAATAGGAATCAGCCCCAGCATTTT
CASSRPNRNQPQHF
>-|TRBJ2-3|many|TRBV9
TGTGCCAGCAGTCGTGCCGGGACGAACACAGATACGCAGTATTTT
CASSRAGTNTDTQYF
>-|TRBJ2-7|many|TRBV7-9
TGTGCCAGCACCCTCAACCTGACAGGGGCCGCGGGGGATTACGAGCAGTACTTC
CASTLNLTGAAGDYEQYF
>TRBD1|TRBJ2-2|many|TRBV24-1
TGTGCCACCAGTGATCCATGGGGACAGGACCACACCGGGGAGCTGTTTTTT
CATSDPWGQDHTGELFF
>-|TRBJ2-5|many|TRBV7-6
TGTGCCAGCAGCTTAACCCCCGGGGGACAAGAGACCCAGTACTTC
CASSLTPGGQETQYF
>TRBD1|TRBJ1-5|many|TRBV4-1
TGCGCCAGCAGAGGACAGGGGGATAATCAGCCCCAGCATTTT
CASRGQGDNQPQHF
>-|TRBJ1-3|many|TRBV19
TGTGCCAGTAGTATGGTCGCCACGAGGGGAAACACCATATATTTT
CASSMVATRGNTIYF
>-|TRBJ2-7|-|TRBV19
TGTGCCAGTAGTATACGGGAAAAGCAGTACTTC
CASSIREKQYF
>TRBD1|TRBJ1-6|many|TRBV5-6
TGTGCCAGCAGCCGACAGGGAATGAATTCACCCCTCCACTTT
CASSRQGMNSPLHF
>-|TRBJ2-1|many|TRBV19
TGTGCCAGTAGTATAGATGGATTTGGGGTTGAGCAGTTCTTC
CASSIDGFGVEQFF